This T cell receptor (beta chain) was captured in a study of cytomegalovirus exposure and HLA in healthy donors. PCR primers comprised 60 Vbeta and 13 Jbeta primers. Libraries were prepared by immunoSEQ multiplex PCR; TCRdb keeps only in-frame clonotypes and omits some of them. Here the sample spans approximately 150,000 clones, 82% being singletons. The V and J ends lost 3 bases and 5 bases respectively, with 4 bases between them. The CDR3 is 11 residues long. Per germline, CDR1 SNHLY and CDR2 FYNNEI. Sequencing was performed on PBMCs. The chain links TRBV2 to TRBJ1-1, with D hard to call. This TCR was recovered from a man in his thirties or forties in good health and CMV-seropositive. The CDR3 DNA reads as TGTGCCAGCAGTGAGGAGACTGAAGCTTTCTTT. Protein product: CASSEETEAFF.